This T cell receptor (beta chain) was found in a study of CD8 T cells in Susac syndrome. Study information: When blood was collected, patients with Susac syndrome were therapy-naive, were taking corticosteroids, or were receiving intravenous immunoglobulin alone. Findings of the study overall: The study acknowledged a relatively small number of individuals in its TCR sequencing and HLA analysis.

Blood CD8+ and CD4+ T cells underwent high-throughput TCR beta sequencing. TEMRA cells underwent FACS enrichment and CD8+ and CD4+ T cells underwent negative isolation. The authors reverse transcribed roughly 0.5 to 1 ug RNA with random hexamers. Using its own MiXCR run on the immunoSEQ multiplex PCR reads, TCRdb lists one record per CDR3 protein. The profile shows over 130,000 distinct CDR3 sequences, around 93% of them singletons. Concerning this clonotype itself: Antigen unknown.

Sequences were obtained from CD4+ T cells from PBMCs. This TCR was sampled from a human donor with Susac syndrome.

This chain's CDR3 is CSARVTGTQETQYF. The CDR3 bases are TGCAGTGCTAGAGTGACAGGGACGCAAGAGACCCAGTACTTC. The chain carries TRBV20-1 and TRBJ2-5; TRBD1 matches 7 bases. Trimming removed 1 base from V and 2 bases from J; junction bases left unmatched: 4. The CDR3 totals 14 residues. Germline V gene sequence: CDR1 DFQATT, CDR2 SNEGSKA (reference sequence).